Listed below are T cell receptor beta chains from one sample, sequenced in a study of blood T cell repertoires in COVID-19. Clones were sequenced by immunoSEQ multiplex PCR, and TCRdb holds only the in-frame ones, with some missing. Of approximately 150,000 clones in the sample, 80% to 90% were seen once. The sample comprised peripheral blood. The receptors were gathered from a man between 65 and 85 years old with acute or convalescent COVID-19. The CDR3 runs from the conserved cysteine through the conserved F or W. D genes are given only for firm matches. Size values are once, few and many counts, or a class for expanded clones, and some rows have none.

d_gene,abundance,v_gene,j_gene,CDR3aa,CDR3nt
.,.,TRBV21-1,TRBJ1-5,CASSLQWTISNQPQHF,TGTGCCAGCAGCCTTCAGTGGACAATTAGCAATCAGCCCCAGCATTTT
.,.,TRBV4-1,TRBJ2-7,CASRQGSSYEQYF,TGCGCCAGCAGACAGGGTTCGTCCTACGAGCAGTACTTC
TRBD1,.,TRBV7-2,TRBJ1-2,CASSSDRGLYGYTF,TGTGCCAGCAGCTCGGACAGGGGGCTCTATGGCTACACCTTC
TRBD2,.,TRBV11-2,TRBJ2-3,CASSLEGRTSGTTDTQYF,TGTGCCAGCAGCTTAGAAGGTCGAACTAGCGGGACCACAGATACGCAGTATTTT
TRBD2,.,TRBV9,TRBJ2-1,CASSVVGHTAGVHNEQFF,TGTGCCAGCAGCGTAGTAGGGCATACAGCGGGAGTCCACAATGAGCAGTTCTTC
.,few,TRBV7-8,TRBJ2-7,CASSPGLGATYEQYF,TGTGCCAGCAGCCCCGGACTGGGGGCCACCTACGAGCAGTACTTC
TRBD2,.,TRBV6-5,TRBJ2-7,CASRVTSGSSYEQYF,TGTGCCAGCAGGGTGACTAGCGGGAGCTCCTACGAGCAGTACTTC
.,.,TRBV4-1,TRBJ1-4,CASSLRQGNEKLFF,TGCGCCAGCAGCCTCCGGCAGGGGAATGAAAAACTGTTTTTT
.,.,TRBV5-6,TRBJ2-2,CASSFTGIQNTGELFF,TGTGCCAGCAGCTTTACAGGGATCCAAAACACCGGGGAGCTGTTTTTT
.,.,TRBV6-6,TRBJ2-3,CASRLQGPADTQYF,TGTGCCAGCAGACTACAGGGACCCGCAGATACGCAGTATTTT
.,.,TRBV11-2,TRBJ2-5,CASSLEPGADETQYF,TGTGCCAGCAGCTTAGAACCGGGTGCTGACGAGACCCAGTACTTC
TRBD1,.,TRBV19,TRBJ1-5,CASSNLGQGARQPQHF,TGTGCCAGTAGCAATCTAGGACAGGGGGCTCGGCAGCCCCAGCATTTT
.,.,TRBV6-5,TRBJ2-7,CASSRTVLYEQYF,TGTGCCAGCAGTAGGACAGTCCTCTACGAGCAGTACTTC
TRBD2,.,TRBV30,TRBJ2-1,CAWTTGGNEQFF,TGTGCCTGGACCACCGGGGGGAATGAGCAGTTCTTC
TRBD1,few,TRBV28,TRBJ2-7,CASSLSGQGSTYEQYF,TGTGCCAGCAGTTTATCTGGACAGGGGAGTACCTACGAGCAGTACTTC
TRBD2,.,TRBV2,TRBJ2-2,CASSQIAGGFGELFF,TGTGCCAGCAGTCAGATAGCGGGAGGATTCGGGGAGCTGTTTTTT
TRBD2,once,TRBV9,TRBJ2-2,CASSVGLAGGFVAGELFF,TGTGCCAGCAGCGTGGGACTAGCGGGAGGATTTGTGGCCGGGGAGCTGTTTTTT
TRBD1,.,TRBV25-1,TRBJ1-3,CASSERGQAGNTIYF,TGTGCCAGCAGTGAAAGGGGACAGGCTGGAAACACCATATATTTT
.,.,TRBV11-2,TRBJ1-1,CASSPRGTEAFF,TGTGCCAGCAGCCCTCGGGGGACTGAAGCTTTCTTT
.,.,TRBV30,TRBJ1-2,CAWSVRGGGYTF,TGTGCCTGGAGTGTCAGGGGTGGTGGCTACACCTTC